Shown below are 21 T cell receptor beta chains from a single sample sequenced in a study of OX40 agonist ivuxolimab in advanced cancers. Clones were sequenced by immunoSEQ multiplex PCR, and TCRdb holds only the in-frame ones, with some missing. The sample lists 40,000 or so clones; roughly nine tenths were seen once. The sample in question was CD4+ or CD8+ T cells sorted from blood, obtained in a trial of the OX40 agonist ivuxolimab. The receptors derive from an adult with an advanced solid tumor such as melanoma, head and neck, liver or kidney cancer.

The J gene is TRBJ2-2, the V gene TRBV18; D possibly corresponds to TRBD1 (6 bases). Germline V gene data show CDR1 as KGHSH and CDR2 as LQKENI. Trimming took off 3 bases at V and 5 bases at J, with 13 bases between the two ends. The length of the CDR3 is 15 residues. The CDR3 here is CASSPTWTATGELFF. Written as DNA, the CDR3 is TGTGCCAGCTCACCGACTTGGACAGCGACCGGGGAGCTGTTTTTT.

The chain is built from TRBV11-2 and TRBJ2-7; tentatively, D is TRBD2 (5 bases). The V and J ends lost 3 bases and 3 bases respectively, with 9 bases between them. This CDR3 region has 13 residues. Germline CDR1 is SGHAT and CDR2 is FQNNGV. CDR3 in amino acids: CASSFGGNYEQYF. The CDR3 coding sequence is TGTGCCAGCAGCTTCGGAGGAAACTACGAGCAGTACTTC.

CDR3 loop: CASRLGLGGGGGGETQYF. Written as DNA, the CDR3 is TGTGCCAGCAGACTAGGGCTCGGCGGGGGGGGAGGAGGAGAGACCCAGTACTTC. This chain links TRBV7-8 with TRBJ2-5; 9 bases align to TRBD2. CDR1 is SGHVS and CDR2 is FQNEAQ in the germline V gene. V dropped 6 bases and J dropped 4; count of bases not matched to a gene: 18. This CDR3 is 18 amino acids long.

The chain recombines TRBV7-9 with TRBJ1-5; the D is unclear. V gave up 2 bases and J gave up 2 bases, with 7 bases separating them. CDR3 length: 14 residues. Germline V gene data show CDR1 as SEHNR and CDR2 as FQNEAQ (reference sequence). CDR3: CASSLSTGNQPQHF. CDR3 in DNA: TGTGCCAGCAGCTTATCGACGGGCAATCAGCCCCAGCATTTT.

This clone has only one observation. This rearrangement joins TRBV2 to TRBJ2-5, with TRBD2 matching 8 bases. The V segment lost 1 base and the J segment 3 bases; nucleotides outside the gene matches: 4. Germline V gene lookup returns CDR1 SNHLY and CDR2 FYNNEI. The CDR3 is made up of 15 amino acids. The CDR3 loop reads CASSEEWGLEETQYF. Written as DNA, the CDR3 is TGTGCCAGCAGTGAAGAATGGGGACTAGAAGAGACCCAGTACTTC. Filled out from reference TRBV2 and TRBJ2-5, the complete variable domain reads EPEVTQTPSHQVTQMGQEVILRCVPISNHLYFYWYRQILGQKVEFLVSFYNNEISEKSEIFDDQFSVERPDGSNFTLKIRSTKLEDSAMYFCASSEEWGLEETQYFGPGTRLLVL.

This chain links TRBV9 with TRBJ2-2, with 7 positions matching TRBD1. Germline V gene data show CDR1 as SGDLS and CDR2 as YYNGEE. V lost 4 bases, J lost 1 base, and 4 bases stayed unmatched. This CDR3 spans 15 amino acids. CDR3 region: CASSQGTVNTGELFF. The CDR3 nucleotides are TGTGCCAGCAGCCAAGGGACAGTGAACACCGGGGAGCTGTTTTTT. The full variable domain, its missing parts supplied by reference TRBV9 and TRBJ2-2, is DSGVTQTPKHLITATGQRVTLRCSPRSGDLSVYWYQQSLDQGLQFLIQYYNGEERAKGNILERFSAQQFPDLHSELNLSSLELGDSALYFCASSQGTVNTGELFFGEGSRLTVL.

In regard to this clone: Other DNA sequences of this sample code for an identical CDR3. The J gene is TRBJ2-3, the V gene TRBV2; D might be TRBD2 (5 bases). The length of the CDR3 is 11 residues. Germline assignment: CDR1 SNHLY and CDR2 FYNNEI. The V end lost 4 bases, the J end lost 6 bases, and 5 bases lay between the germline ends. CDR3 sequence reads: CASSGGDTQYF. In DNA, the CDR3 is TGTGCCAGCAGTGGAGGGGATACGCAGTATTTT.

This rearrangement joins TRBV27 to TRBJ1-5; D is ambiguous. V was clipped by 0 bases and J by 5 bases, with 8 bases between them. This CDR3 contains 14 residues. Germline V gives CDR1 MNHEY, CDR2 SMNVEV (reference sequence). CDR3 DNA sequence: TGTGCCAGCAGTTTATCAGGAGATTATCAGCCCCAGCATTTT. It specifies CASSLSGDYQPQHF.

CDR3 amino acids: CASSLSHPNRNRDQPQHF. CDR3 bases: TGTGCCAGCAGCTTATCCCACCCCAATAGAAACAGAGATCAGCCCCAGCATTTT. The chain recombines TRBV7-8 with TRBJ1-5; unclear D gene. With 2 bases removed from V and 5 bases from J, the gap between germline ends came to 22 bases. CDR1 SGHVS and CDR2 FQNEAQ come from the germline V gene. The CDR3 sequence is 18 residues long.

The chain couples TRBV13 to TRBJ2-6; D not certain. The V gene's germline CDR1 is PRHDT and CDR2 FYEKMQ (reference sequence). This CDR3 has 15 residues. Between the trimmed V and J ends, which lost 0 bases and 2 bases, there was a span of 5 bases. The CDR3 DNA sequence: TGTGCCAGCAGCTTAGGACGCACTGGGGCCAACGTCCTGACTTTC. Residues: CASSLGRTGANVLTF.

The CDR3 bases are TGTGCCAGCAGCGAAGAAACAGGGGTCTACGAGCAGTACTTC. This translates into CASSEETGVYEQYF. This sequence joins TRBV5-6 and TRBJ2-7; 7 nucleotides agree with TRBD1. This CDR3 has 14 amino acids. Germline V CDR1 and CDR2: SGHDT, YYEEEE. V lost 4 bases, J lost 3 bases, and 7 bases stayed unmatched.

The CDR3 region has the DNA TGTGCCAGCAGCTTCTCTCTAAGCTGGGGCGGGGAGCTGTTTTTT. Amino acids: CASSFSLSWGGELFF. V usage is TRBV7-6 and J usage is TRBJ2-2; D unresolved. The ends were cut back, 3 bases at V and 7 bases at J, with 15 bases in the middle. Germline loops: CDR1 SGHVS, CDR2 FNYEAQ. The CDR3 runs to 15 residues. Drawing the rest from reference TRBV7-6 and TRBJ2-2, the complete variable domain is GAGVSQSPRYKVTKRGQDVALRCDPISGHVSLYWYRQALGQGPEFLTYFNYEAQQDKSGLPNDRFSAERPEGSISTLTIQRTEQRDSAMYRCASSFSLSWGGELFFGEGSRLTVL.

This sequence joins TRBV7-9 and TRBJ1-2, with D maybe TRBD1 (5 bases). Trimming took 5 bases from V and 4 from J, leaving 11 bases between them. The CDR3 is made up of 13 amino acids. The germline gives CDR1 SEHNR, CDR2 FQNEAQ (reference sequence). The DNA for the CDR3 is TGTGCCAGCAGCCAACAGGATCTCTATGGCTACACCTTC. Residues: CASSQQDLYGYTF.

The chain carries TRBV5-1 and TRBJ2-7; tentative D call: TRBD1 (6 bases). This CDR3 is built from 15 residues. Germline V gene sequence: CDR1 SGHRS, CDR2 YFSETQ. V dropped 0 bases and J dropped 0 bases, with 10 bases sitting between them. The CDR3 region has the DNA TGCGCCAGCAGCTTGGAGGGACATGTCTCCTACGAGCAGTACTTC. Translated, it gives CASSLEGHVSYEQYF.

CDR3 region: CASTHGGLSEAFF. CDR3 sequence (DNA): TGTGCCAGCACCCACGGGGGGCTGTCCGAAGCTTTCTTT. This chain joins TRBV16 and TRBJ1-1, with D maybe TRBD1 (6 bases). Germline V gene data show CDR1 as KGHSY and CDR2 as FQNENV. This CDR3 spans 13 amino acids. Trimming took 7 bases from V and 8 from J, leaving 17 bases between them.

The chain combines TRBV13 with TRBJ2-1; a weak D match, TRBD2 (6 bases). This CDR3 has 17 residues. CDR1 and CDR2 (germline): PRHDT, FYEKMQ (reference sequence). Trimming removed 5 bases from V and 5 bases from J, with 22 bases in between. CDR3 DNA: TGTGCCAGCAGCCTCAGTTGGGACTCACATACCGACAATGAGCAGTTCTTC. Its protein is CASSLSWDSHTDNEQFF. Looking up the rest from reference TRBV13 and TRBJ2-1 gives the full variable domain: AAGVIQSPRHLIKEKRETATLKCYPIPRHDTVYWYQQGPGQDPQFLISFYEKMQSDKGSIPDRFSAQQFSDYHSELNMSSLELGDSALYFCASSLSWDSHTDNEQFFGPGTRLTVL.

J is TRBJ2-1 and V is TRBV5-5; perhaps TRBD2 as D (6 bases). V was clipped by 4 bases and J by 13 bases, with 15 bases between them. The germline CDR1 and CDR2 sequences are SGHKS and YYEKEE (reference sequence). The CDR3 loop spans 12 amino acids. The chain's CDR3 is CASSPGLFDQFF. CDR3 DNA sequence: TGTGCCAGCAGCCCGGGACTCTTCGACCAGTTCTTC.

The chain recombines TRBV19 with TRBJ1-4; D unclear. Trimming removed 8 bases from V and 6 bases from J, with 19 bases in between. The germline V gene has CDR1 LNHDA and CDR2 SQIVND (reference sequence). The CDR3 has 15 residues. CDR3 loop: CASSIWRATHEKLFF. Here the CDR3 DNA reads TGTGCCAGTTCCATCTGGCGTGCGACCCATGAAAAACTGTTTTTT. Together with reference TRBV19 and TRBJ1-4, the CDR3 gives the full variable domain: DGGITQSPKYLFRKEGQNVTLSCEQNLNHDAMYWYRQDPGQGLRLIYYSQIVNDFQKGDIAEGYSVSREKKESFPLTVTSAQKNPTAFYLCASSIWRATHEKLFFGSGTQLSVL.

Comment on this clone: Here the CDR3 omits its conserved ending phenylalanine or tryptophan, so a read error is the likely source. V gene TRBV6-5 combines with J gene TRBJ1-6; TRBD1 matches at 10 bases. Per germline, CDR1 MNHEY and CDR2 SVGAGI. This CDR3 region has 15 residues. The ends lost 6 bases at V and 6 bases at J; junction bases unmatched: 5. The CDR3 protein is CASSRTGGTNSPLHL. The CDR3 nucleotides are TGTGCCAGCAGCAGGACAGGGGGGACTAATTCACCCCTCCACCTT.

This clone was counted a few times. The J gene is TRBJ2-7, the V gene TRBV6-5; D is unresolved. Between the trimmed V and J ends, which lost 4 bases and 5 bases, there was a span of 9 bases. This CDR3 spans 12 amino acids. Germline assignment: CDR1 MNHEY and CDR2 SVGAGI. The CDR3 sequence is CASSSSDHEQYF. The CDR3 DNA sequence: TGTGCCAGCAGTTCTTCAGACCACGAGCAGTACTTC.

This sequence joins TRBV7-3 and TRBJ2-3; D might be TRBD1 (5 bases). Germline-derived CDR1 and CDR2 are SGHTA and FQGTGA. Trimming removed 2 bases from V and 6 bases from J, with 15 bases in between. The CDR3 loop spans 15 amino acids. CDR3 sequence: CASSLSGQGVDTQYF. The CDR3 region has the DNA TGTGCCAGCAGCTTATCCGGCCAGGGCGTCGATACGCAGTATTTT.